This TCR beta chain derives from a study of CD8 T cells in Susac syndrome. CDR3 length equals 15 residues. V lost 2 bases to trimming and J lost 6 bases; unmatched junction nucleotides: 6. High-throughput TCR beta sequencing covered peripheral CD8+ and CD4+ T cells. Reverse transcription of 0.5 to 1 ug RNA was carried out with random hexamers. Using its own MiXCR run on the immunoSEQ multiplex PCR reads, TCRdb lists one record per CDR3 protein. Here the sample spans under 200,000 distinct CDR3 sequences, 90% to 95% being singletons. The sequence was obtained from a human donor in good health. The chain has TRBV23-1 and TRBJ1-4; 7 bases are a match to TRBD1. TRBV23-1 is an ORF for which the function is uncertain. The material sequenced was CD4+ T cells from PBMCs. CDR3: CASSQPGGDHEKLFF. The CDR3 coding sequence is TGCGCCAGCAGTCAACCAGGGGGGGACCATGAAAAACTGTTTTTT.